This T cell receptor beta chain was identified in a study of T-cell memory formation after mild COVID-19. Comment on this clonotype: Its target is unknown.

TCRdb independently ran MiXCR on the 5' RACE reads; one entry per CDR3 protein. Here the sample spans a few hundred thousand distinct CDR3 sequences, around a quarter being singletons. Study observations and caveats: A second wave of clones peaked on day 37, and their SARS-CoV-2 specificity went unconfirmed. Whereas later expanders leaned CD4+, clones contracting day 15 to 85 showed a balanced CD4/CD8 makeup.

The CDR3 is 14 residues long. The ends lost 6 bases at V and 12 bases at J; junction bases unmatched: 11. The V gene's germline CDR1 is DFQATT and CDR2 SNEGSKA (reference sequence). The clonotype originates from an adult woman who had mild COVID-19 (a few samples of this study predate the infection). Cell type and time point are not known. Sequencing input: PBMCs or a T cell subset sorted from them (not recorded which). The chain couples TRBV20-1 to TRBJ2-1, with TRBD2 matching 13 bases. The DNA for the CDR3 is TGCAGTGCATCCGGGACTAGCGGGGTGGTAGGGCAGTTCTTC. Translation: CSASGTSGVVGQFF.